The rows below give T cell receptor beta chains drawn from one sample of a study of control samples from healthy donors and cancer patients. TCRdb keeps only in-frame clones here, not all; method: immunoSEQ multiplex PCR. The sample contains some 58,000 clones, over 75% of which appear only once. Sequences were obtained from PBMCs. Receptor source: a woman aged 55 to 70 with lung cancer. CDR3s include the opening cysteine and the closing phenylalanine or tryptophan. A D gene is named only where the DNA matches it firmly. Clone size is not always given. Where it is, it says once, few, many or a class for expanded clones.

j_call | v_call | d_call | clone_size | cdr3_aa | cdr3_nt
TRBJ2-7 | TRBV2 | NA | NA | CASTGGYEQYF | TGTGCCAGCACGGGTGGCTACGAGCAGTACTTC
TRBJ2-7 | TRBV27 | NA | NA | CASSSWAESYEQYF | TGTGCCAGCAGTTCTTGGGCCGAATCCTACGAGCAGTACTTC
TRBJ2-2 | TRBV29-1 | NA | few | CSVNPTGTGELFF | TGCAGCGTTAACCCCACGGGCACCGGGGAGCTGTTTTTT
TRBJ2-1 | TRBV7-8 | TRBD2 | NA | CASSLGSGRALDEQFF | TGTGCCAGCAGCTTAGGGAGCGGGAGGGCCCTCGATGAGCAGTTCTTC
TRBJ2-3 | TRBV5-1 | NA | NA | CASTQGSTDTQYF | TGCGCCAGCACCCAGGGGAGCACAGATACGCAGTATTTT
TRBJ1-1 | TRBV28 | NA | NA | CASSLGGAMNTEAFF | TGTGCCAGCAGTTTGGGGGGGGCAATGAACACTGAAGCTTTCTTT
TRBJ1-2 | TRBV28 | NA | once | CASSSQTPLYGYTF | TGTGCCAGCAGTTCCCAGACTCCCCTATATGGCTACACCTTC
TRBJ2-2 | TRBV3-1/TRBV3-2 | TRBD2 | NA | CASRQTSGGELTGELFF | TGTGCCAGCAGACAAACTAGCGGGGGGGAACTCACCGGGGAGCTGTTTTTT
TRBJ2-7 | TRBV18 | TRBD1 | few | CASSRMTGGEVEQYF | TGTGCCAGCTCAAGGATGACAGGGGGCGAGGTCGAGCAGTACTTC
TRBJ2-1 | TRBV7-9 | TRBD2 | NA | CASSPPGLAGVSEQFF | TGTGCCAGCAGCCCTCCCGGACTAGCGGGAGTAAGCGAGCAGTTCTTC
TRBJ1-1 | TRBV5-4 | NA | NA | CASSKSNANTEAFF | TGTGCCAGCAGCAAAAGTAACGCGAACACTGAAGCTTTCTTT
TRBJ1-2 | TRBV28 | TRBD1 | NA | CASSLRTGFYGYTF | TGTGCCAGCAGTTTAAGGACAGGGTTCTATGGCTACACCTTC
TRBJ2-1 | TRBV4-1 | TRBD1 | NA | CASSRAGTGYNEQFF | TGCGCCAGCAGCCGAGCCGGGACAGGCTACAATGAGCAGTTCTTC
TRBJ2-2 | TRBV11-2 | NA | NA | CASERTNTGELFF | TGTGCCAGCGAGAGGACCAACACCGGGGAGCTGTTTTTT
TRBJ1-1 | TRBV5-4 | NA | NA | CASSLAAGIATEAFF | TGTGCCAGCAGCTTGGCTGCAGGGATAGCCACTGAAGCTTTCTTT
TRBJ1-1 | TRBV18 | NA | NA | CASSPGGTDTEAFF | TGTGCCAGCTCACCTGGGGGGACGGACACTGAAGCTTTCTTT
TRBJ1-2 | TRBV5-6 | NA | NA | CASSLGRNYGYTF | TGTGCCAGCAGCTTAGGCAGGAACTATGGCTACACCTTC
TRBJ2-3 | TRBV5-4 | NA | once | CASSSSGTLTDTQYF | TGTGCCAGCAGCTCCTCCGGGACACTCACAGATACGCAGTATTTT
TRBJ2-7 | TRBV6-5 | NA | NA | CASSYSGAEFEEQYF | TGTGCCAGCAGTTACTCCGGGGCAGAGTTCGAGGAGCAGTACTTC
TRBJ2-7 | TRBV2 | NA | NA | CASSGQGLPYEQYF | TGTGCCAGCAGTGGGCAGGGTCTCCCCTACGAGCAGTACTTC
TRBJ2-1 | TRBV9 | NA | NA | CASSVTSLGEQFF | TGTGCCAGCAGCGTGACATCGCTGGGCGAGCAGTTCTTC
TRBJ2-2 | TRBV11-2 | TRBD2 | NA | CASSLGTSGSGELFF | TGTGCCAGCAGCTTGGGAACTAGCGGGTCCGGGGAGCTGTTTTTT
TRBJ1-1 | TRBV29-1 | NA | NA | CSVETGNTEAFF | TGCAGCGTTGAGACAGGTAACACTGAAGCTTTCTTT
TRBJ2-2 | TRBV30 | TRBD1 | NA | CACWDRGRRNTGELFF | TGTGCCTGTTGGGACAGGGGGCGTCGGAACACCGGGGAGCTGTTTTTT
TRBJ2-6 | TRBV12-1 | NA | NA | CASSFEGSGANVLTF | TGTGCCAGCAGCTTTGAAGGGTCTGGGGCCAACGTCCTGACTTTC
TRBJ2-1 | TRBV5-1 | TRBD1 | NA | CASSLVAGTAYNEQFF | TGCGCCAGCAGCTTGGTTGCCGGGACAGCATACAATGAGCAGTTCTTC
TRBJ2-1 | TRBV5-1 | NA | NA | CASSLDRTPQFF | TGCGCCAGCAGCTTGGATAGGACTCCGCAGTTCTTC
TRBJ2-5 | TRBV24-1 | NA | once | CATSPIDSQETQYF | TGTGCCACCAGCCCCATCGACAGCCAAGAGACCCAGTACTTC
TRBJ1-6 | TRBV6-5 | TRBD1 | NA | CASSYRGGQLNSPLHF | TGTGCCAGCAGTTATAGGGGGGGACAGTTGAATTCACCCCTCCACTTT
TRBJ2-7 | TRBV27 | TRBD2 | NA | CASSIRTSGRQSLYEQYF | TGTGCCAGCAGTATCCGGACTAGCGGGCGTCAGTCTCTCTACGAGCAGTACTTC
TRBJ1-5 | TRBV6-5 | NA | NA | CASRPTRVSNQPQHF | TGTGCCAGCAGACCGACGAGGGTTAGCAATCAGCCCCAGCATTTT
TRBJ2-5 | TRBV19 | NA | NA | CASSGSYQETQYF | TGTGCCAGTAGTGGGTCGTACCAAGAGACCCAGTACTTC
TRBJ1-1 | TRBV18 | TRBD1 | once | CASSPPMRTGNTFF | TGTGCCAGCTCACCACCGATGCGGACAGGGAATACTTTCTTT
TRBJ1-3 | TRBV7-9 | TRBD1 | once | CAVTWTGSSGNTIYF | TGTGCCGTTACATGGACAGGGAGCTCTGGAAACACCATATATTTT
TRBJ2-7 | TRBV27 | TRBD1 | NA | CASSLGGTGPAYEQYF | TGTGCCAGCTCCTTAGGGGGGACAGGGCCTGCCTACGAGCAGTACTTC
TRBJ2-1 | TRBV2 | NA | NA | CASRSAESSYNEQFF | TGTGCCAGCAGGAGCGCGGAGAGCTCCTACAATGAGCAGTTCTTC
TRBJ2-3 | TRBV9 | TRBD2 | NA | CASSVDGGGPIYADTQYF | TGTGCCAGCAGCGTAGACGGGGGGGGCCCCATTTACGCAGATACGCAGTATTTT
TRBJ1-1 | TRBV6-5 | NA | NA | CASSSRQPNTEAFF | TGTGCCAGCAGTTCGCGACAGCCCAACACTGAAGCTTTCTTT
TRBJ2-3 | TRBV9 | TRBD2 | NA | CASSVSGAGGLMSTDTQYF | TGTGCCAGCAGCGTATCGGGAGCGGGGGGGCTAATGAGCACAGATACGCAGTATTTT
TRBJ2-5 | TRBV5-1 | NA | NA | CASSLVTNQETQYF | TGCGCCAGCAGCTTGGTTACAAACCAAGAGACCCAGTACTTC
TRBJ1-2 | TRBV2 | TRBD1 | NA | CASTRGNLYGYTF | TGTGCCAGCACCAGGGGGAATCTCTATGGCTACACCTTC
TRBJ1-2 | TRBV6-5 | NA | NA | CASSSWDFLGGYTF | TGTGCCAGCAGTAGCTGGGACTTCTTGGGTGGCTACACCTTC
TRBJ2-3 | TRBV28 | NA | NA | CASSGPRGGTGDTQYF | TGTGCCAGCAGCGGACCGAGGGGCGGGACGGGAGATACGCAGTATTTT
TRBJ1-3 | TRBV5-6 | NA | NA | CASSLEGWSNTIYF | TGTGCCAGCAGCTTGGAGGGTTGGAGTAACACCATATATTTT
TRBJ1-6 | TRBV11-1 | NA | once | CASSLASHSYNSPLHF | TGTGCCAGCAGCTTAGCGAGCCACTCGTATAATTCACCCCTCCACTTT
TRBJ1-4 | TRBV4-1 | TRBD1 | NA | CASSQGWGQLNEKLFF | TGCGCCAGCAGCCAAGGGTGGGGACAGCTTAATGAAAAACTGTTTTTT
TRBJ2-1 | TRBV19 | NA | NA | CASKPGRQHNEQFF | TGTGCCAGTAAACCGGGACGTCAGCACAATGAGCAGTTCTTC
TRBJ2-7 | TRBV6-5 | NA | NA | CASSYSTLGGGRGQYF | TGTGCCAGCAGTTACTCGACGTTAGGGGGAGGGCGAGGGCAGTACTTC
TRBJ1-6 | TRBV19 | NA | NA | CASSAPGESPLHF | TGTGCCAGTAGTGCTCCGGGGGAGTCACCCCTCCACTTT
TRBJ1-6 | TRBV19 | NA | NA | CASSFPQALGPPLHF | TGTGCCAGTAGTTTTCCACAGGCTCTTGGACCACCCCTCCACTTT
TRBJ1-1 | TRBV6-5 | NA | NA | CASLPLLNTEAFF | TGTGCCAGCCTGCCCCTGTTGAACACTGAAGCTTTCTTT
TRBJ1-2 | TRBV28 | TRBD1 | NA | CASQGGGPYGYTF | TGTGCCAGCCAGGGGGGGGGCCCCTATGGCTACACCTTC
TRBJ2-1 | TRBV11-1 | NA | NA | CASSLNGNSYNEQFF | TGTGCCAGCAGCTTAAACGGAAACTCCTACAATGAGCAGTTCTTC
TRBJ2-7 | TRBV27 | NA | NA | CASSDSDFYEQYF | TGTGCCAGCAGTGACAGTGACTTCTACGAGCAGTACTTC
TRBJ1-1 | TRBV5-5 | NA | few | CASSTALPEAFF | TGTGCCAGCAGCACGGCCCTCCCCGAAGCTTTCTTT
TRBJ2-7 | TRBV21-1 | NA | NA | CAGVDGSYEQYF | TGTGCCGGAGTGGACGGATCCTACGAGCAGTACTTC
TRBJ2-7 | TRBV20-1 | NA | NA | CSASMGAAYEQYF | TGCAGTGCTAGTATGGGGGCTGCCTACGAGCAGTACTTC
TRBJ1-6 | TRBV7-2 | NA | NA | CASSLVGSRDSPLHF | TGTGCCAGCAGCTTGGTTGGGTCTCGCGATTCACCCCTCCACTTT
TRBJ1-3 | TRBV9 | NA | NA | CASSVGGRELSGNTIYF | TGTGCCAGCAGCGTAGGGGGTAGGGAGCTCTCTGGAAACACCATATATTTT
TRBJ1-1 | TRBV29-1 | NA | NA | CSVAPGWAMNTEAFF | TGCAGCGTTGCCCCAGGGTGGGCCATGAACACTGAAGCTTTCTTT